A single sample is the source of the 2 T cell receptor beta chains below, sequenced in a study of cytomegalovirus exposure and HLA in healthy donors. This PCR relied on a set of 60 Vbeta primers and 13 Jbeta primers. Here immunoSEQ multiplex PCR was the method, and the copy in TCRdb shows in-frame clones only, minus some. The repertoire includes 100,000 to 120,000 clones, 60% to 85% of them detected once, and just under 3% sits in the top ten. Material: PBMCs. Receptors originate from a woman in her fifties or sixties in good health and CMV-seropositive.

Written as DNA, the CDR3 is TGTGCCAGCAGTGAATATACAGTTGCTTTCTTT. It codes for CASSEYTVAFF. The genes are TRBV25-1 and TRBJ1-1; no firm D call. Germline CDR1 and CDR2: MGHDK and SYGVNS. CDR3 length: 11 amino acids. Trimming removed 0 bases at V and 11 bases at J, with 7 bases between.

The chain recombines TRBV29-1 with TRBJ2-3; a possible D gene is TRBD1 (5 bases). The CDR3 loop spans 15 amino acids. The V gene lost 3 bases and the J gene lost 1 base, with 14 bases spanning the gap. Germline V CDR1 and CDR2: SQVTM, ANQGSEA. The CDR3 nucleotides are TGCAGCGTTGATTTTGACAGTGGGGGCACAGATACGCAGTATTTT. It yields the protein CSVDFDSGGTDTQYF.